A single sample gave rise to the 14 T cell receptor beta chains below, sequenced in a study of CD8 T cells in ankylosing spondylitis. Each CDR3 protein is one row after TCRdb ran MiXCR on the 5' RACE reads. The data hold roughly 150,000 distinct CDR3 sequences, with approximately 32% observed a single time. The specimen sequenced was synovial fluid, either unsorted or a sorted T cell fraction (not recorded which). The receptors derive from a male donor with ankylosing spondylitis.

CDR3 amino acids: CASSPYMGMNTEAFF. The CDR3 DNA reads TGTGCCAGCAGTCCGTATATGGGAATGAACACTGAAGCTTTCTTT. The rearrangement joins TRBV2 to TRBJ1-1; no firm D call. With 5 bases removed from V and 0 bases from J, the gap between germline ends came to 13 bases. The CDR3 totals 15 residues. Per the germline V gene, CDR1 is SNHLY and CDR2 is FYNNEI.

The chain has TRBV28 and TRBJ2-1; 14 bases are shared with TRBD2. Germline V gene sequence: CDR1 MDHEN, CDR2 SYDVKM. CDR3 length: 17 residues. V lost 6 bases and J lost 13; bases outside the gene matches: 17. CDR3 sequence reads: CASRPGTGLAGGSRQFF. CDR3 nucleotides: TGTGCCAGCAGGCCCGGGACAGGACTAGCGGGAGGCTCCCGTCAGTTCTTC.

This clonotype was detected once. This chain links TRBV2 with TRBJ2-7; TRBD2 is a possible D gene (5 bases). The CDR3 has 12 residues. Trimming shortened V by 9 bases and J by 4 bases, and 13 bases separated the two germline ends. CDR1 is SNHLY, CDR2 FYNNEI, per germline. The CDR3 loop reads CASQDLGYEQYF. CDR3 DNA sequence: TGTGCCAGTCAGGACTTAGGGTACGAGCAGTACTTC.

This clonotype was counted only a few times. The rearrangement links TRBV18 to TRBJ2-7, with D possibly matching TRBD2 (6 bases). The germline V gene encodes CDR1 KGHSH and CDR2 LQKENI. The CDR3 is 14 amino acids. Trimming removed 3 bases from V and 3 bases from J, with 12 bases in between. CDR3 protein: CASSPRTIYYEQYF. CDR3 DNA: TGTGCCAGCTCACCTCGGACTATTTACTACGAGCAGTACTTC.

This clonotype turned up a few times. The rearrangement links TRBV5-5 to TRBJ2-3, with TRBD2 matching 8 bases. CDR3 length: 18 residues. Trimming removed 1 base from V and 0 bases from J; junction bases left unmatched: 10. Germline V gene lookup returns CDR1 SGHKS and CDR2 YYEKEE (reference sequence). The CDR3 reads CASSLSVLAEISTDTQYF. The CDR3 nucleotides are TGTGCCAGCAGCTTGAGTGTACTAGCGGAAATTAGCACAGATACGCAGTATTTT.

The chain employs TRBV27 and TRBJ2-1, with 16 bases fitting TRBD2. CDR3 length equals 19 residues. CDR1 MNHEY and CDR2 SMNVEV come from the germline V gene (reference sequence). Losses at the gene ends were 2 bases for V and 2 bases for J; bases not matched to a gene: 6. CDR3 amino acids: CASSLTGTSGGAAYNEQFF. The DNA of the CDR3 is TGTGCCAGCAGTTTAACCGGGACTAGCGGGGGGGCAGCCTACAATGAGCAGTTCTTC.

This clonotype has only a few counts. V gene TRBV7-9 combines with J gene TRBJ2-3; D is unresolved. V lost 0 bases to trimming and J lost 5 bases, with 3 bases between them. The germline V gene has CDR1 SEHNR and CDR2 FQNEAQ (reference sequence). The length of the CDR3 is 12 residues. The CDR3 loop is CASSLAQDTQYF. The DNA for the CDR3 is TGTGCCAGCAGCTTAGCCCAAGATACGCAGTATTTT.

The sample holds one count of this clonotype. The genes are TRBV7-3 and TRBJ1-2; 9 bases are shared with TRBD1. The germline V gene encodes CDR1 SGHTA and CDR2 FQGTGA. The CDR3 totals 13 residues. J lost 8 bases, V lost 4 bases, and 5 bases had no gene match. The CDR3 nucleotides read TGTGCCAGCAGCTCGACAGGGGGTGAAGGCTACACCTTC. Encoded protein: CASSSTGGEGYTF.

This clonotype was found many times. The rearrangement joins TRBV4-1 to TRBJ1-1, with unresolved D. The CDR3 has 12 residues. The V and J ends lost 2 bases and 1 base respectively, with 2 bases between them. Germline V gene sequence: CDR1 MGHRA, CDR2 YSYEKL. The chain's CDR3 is CASSQSNTEAFF. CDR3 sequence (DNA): TGCGCCAGCAGCCAATCGAACACTGAAGCTTTCTTT.

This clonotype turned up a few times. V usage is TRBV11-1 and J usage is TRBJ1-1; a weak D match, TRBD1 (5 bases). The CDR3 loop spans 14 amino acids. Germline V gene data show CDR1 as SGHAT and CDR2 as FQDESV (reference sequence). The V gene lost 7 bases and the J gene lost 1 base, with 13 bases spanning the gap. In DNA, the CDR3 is TGTGCCAGCACTCGGGGACCTACGAACACTGAAGCTTTCTTT. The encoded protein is CASTRGPTNTEAFF.

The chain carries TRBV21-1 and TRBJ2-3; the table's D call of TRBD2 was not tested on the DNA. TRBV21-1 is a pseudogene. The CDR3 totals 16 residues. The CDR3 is CASSKTSGRAADTQYF. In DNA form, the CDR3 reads TGTGCCAGCAGCAAGACTAGCGGGAGGGCCGCAGATACGCAGTATTTT.

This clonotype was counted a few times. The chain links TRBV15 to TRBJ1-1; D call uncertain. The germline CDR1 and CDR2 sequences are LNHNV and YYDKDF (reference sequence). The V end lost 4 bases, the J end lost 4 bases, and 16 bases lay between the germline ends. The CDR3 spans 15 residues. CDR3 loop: CATSISPPRTTEAFF. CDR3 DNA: TGTGCCACCAGCATCTCCCCGCCGAGGACCACTGAAGCTTTCTTT.

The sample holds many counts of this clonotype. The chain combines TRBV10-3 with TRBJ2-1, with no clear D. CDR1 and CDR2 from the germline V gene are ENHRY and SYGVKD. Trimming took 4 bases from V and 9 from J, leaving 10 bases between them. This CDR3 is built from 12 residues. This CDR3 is CAISVSETEQFF. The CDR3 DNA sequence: TGTGCCATCAGTGTATCAGAAACTGAGCAGTTCTTC.

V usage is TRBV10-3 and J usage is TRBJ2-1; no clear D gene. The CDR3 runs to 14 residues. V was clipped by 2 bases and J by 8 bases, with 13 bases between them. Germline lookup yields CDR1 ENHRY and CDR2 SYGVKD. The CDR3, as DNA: TGTGCCATCAGTGAGCCGTCCTCGAACGATGAGCAGTTCTTC. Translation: CAISEPSSNDEQFF.